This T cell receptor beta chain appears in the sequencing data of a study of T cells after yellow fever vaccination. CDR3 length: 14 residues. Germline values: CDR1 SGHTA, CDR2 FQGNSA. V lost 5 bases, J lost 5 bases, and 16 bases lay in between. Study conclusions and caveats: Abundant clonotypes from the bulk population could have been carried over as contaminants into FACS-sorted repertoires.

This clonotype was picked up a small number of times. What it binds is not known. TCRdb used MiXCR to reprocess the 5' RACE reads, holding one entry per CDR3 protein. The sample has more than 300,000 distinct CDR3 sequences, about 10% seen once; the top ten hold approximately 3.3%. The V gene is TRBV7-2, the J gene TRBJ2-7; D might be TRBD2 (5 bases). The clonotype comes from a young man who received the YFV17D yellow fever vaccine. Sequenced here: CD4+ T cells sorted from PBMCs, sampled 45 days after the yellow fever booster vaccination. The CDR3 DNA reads TGTGCCAGCAGCCAAAACCGGGGTTGGGACGAGCAGTACTTC. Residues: CASSQNRGWDEQYF.